Each of the 5 T cell receptor beta chains below was sequenced from the same sample in a study of CD8+ T cells in alopecia areata. Following RNA extraction, reverse transcription yielded cDNA that acted as the sequencing template. Data came from immunoSEQ multiplex PCR; TCRdb stores just in-frame clones and leaves some out. The data contain roughly 150,000 clones, 45% to 60% of them singletons. Treatment here: oral pan-JAK inhibitor, 5-10 mg twice daily. The material sequenced was CD8+ T cells sorted from blood, taken at week 4, from a patient treated with tofacitinib. The source of these receptors is a human donor with alopecia areata.

Regarding this clone: A far larger clone is only one base removed, so a read error is likely. The final CDR3 position lacks the conserved phenylalanine or tryptophan, pointing to a likely read error. V gene TRBV19 combines with J gene TRBJ2-7, with 8 bases aligning to TRBD1. Trimming removed 7 bases from V and 7 bases from J; junction bases left unmatched: 3. CDR3 length equals 11 residues. Germline V gives CDR1 LNHDA, CDR2 SQIVND (reference sequence). The DNA of the CDR3 is TGTGCCAGTACTACAGGGGGGGAGCAGTACTTG. This codes for CASTTGGEQYL.

This chain uses TRBV14 with TRBJ2-5; D remains ambiguous. The CDR3 totals 17 residues. CDR1 is SGHDN and CDR2 is FVKESK in the germline V gene. Trimming pared 0 bases from V and 7 bases from J, leaving 21 bases between. This CDR3 reads CASSQERTLGREGTQYF. Here the CDR3 DNA reads TGTGCCAGCAGCCAAGAAAGAACCCTGGGAAGGGAAGGGACCCAGTACTTC.

The V call is TRBV27, the J call TRBJ2-1; no definite D call. V lost 5 bases and J lost 0, with 14 bases in between. This CDR3 is built from 16 residues. Germline lookup yields CDR1 MNHEY and CDR2 SMNVEV (reference sequence). The CDR3 loop is CASSPTVISSYNEQFF. CDR3 coding DNA: TGTGCCAGCAGTCCGACGGTCATTAGCTCCTACAATGAGCAGTTCTTC.

The table lists this clone with a few counts. The V gene is TRBV9, the J gene TRBJ1-5; D perhaps matches TRBD1 (5 bases). Germline V gene lookup returns CDR1 SGDLS and CDR2 YYNGEE. Trimming took off 4 bases at V and 0 bases at J, with 11 bases between the two ends. The length of the CDR3 is 15 residues. CDR3 nucleotides: TGTGCCAGCAGCACGGGGGTAGGTAGCAATCAGCCCCAGCATTTT. Protein: CASSTGVGSNQPQHF.

As regards this clone: This sample includes further DNA sequences coding for the same CDR3. V usage is TRBV27 and J usage is TRBJ1-1, with 10 bases matching TRBD1. This CDR3 is built from 14 residues. V was pared by 4 bases and J by 1 base, with 0 bases of the junction left unmatched. Per the germline V gene, CDR1 is MNHEY and CDR2 is SMNVEV (reference sequence). The CDR3 DNA reads as TGTGCCAGCAGTTGGGACAGGGGGAACACTGAAGCTTTCTTT. It is translated as CASSWDRGNTEAFF.